Described below is a single T cell receptor beta chain sequence and its context. TCRdb's table, derived via immunoSEQ multiplex PCR, lists solely in-frame clones and lacks some. The table lists some 77,000 clones, around 90% of them singletons. These data belong to a study of technical replicates of blood from a handful of donors. V was trimmed by 5 bases and J by 5 bases, leaving 17 bases between them. Looked up from germline, CDR1 is SNHLY and CDR2 is FYNNEI. This CDR3 has 15 amino acids. This clonotype originated in a human donor in good health. Sequenced input: T cells isolated from PBMCs. The chain recombines TRBV2 with TRBJ2-3; D is perhaps TRBD2 (5 bases). CDR3 in amino acids: CASSRRRLPEDTQYF. The CDR3 DNA follows: TGTGCCAGCAGTCGACGGCGACTACCGGAAGATACGCAGTATTTT.